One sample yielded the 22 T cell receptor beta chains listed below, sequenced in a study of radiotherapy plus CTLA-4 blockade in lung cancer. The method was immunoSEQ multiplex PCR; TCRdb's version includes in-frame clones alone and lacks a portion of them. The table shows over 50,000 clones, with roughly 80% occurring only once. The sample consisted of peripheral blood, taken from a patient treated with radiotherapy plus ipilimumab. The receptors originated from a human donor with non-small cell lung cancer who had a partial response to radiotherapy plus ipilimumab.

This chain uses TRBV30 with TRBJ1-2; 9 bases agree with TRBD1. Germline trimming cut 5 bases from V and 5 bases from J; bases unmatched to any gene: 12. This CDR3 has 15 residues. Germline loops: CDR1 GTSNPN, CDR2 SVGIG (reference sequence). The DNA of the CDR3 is TGTGCCTGGCGGTGGGGAACAGGGGGCGATTATGGCTACACCTTC. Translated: CAWRWGTGGDYGYTF.

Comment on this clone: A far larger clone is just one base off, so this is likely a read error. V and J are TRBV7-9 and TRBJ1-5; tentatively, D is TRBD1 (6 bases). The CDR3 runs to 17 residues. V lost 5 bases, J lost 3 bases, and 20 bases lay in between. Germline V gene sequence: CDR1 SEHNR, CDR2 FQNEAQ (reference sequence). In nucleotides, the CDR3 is TGTGCCAGCAGCCGTGAGGGAGTCAGGGGATACAATCAGCCCCAGCATTTT. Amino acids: CASSREGVRGYNQPQHF. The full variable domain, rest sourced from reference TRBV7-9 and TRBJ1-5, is DTGVSQNPRHKITKRGQNVTFRCDPISEHNRLYWYRQTLGQGPEFLTYFQNEAQLEKSRLLSDRFSAERPKGSFSTLEIQRTEQGDSAMYLCASSREGVRGYNQPQHFGDGTRLSIL.

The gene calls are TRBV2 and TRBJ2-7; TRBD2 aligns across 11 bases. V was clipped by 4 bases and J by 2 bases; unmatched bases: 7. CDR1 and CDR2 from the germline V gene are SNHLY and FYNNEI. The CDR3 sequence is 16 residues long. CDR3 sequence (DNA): TGTGCCAGCAGTGGGGGGGGGACTAGCGGTACCTACGAGCAGTACTTC. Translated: CASSGGGTSGTYEQYF.

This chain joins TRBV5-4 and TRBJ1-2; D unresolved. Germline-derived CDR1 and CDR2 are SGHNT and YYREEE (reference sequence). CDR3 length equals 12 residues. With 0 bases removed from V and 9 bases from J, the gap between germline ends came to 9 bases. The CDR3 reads CASSLDGLSYTF. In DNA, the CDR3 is TGTGCCAGCAGCTTGGATGGGCTGAGCTACACCTTC.

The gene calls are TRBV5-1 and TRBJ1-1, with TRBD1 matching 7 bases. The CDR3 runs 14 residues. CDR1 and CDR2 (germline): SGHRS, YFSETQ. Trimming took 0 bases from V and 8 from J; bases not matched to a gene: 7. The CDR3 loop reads CASSLGDRNLEAFF. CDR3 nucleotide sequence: TGCGCCAGCAGCTTGGGGGACAGAAATCTCGAAGCTTTCTTT.

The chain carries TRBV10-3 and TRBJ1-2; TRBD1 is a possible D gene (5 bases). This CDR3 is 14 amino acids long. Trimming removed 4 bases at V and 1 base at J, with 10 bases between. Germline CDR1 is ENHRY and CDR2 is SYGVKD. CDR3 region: CAISVQANNYGYTF. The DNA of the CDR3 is TGTGCCATCAGTGTACAGGCGAATAACTATGGCTACACCTTC.

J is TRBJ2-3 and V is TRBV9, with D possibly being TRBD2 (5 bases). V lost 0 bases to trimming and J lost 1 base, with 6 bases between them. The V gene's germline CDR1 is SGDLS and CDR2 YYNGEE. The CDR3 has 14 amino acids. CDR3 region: CASSVDGGTDTQYF. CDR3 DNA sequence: TGTGCCAGCAGCGTAGACGGGGGCACAGATACGCAGTATTTT.

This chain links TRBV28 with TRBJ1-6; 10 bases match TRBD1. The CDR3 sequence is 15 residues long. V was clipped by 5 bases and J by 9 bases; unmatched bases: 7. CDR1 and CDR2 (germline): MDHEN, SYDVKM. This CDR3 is CASSPGTGARSPLHF. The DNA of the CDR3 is TGTGCCAGCAGTCCGGGGACAGGGGCTCGTTCACCCCTCCACTTT.

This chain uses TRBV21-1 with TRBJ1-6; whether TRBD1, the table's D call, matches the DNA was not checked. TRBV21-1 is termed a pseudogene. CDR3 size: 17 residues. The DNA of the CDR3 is TGTGCCAGCAGCAAAGGCTTCAGGATGCCCCTAAATTCACCCCTCCACTTT. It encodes CASSKGFRMPLNSPLHF.

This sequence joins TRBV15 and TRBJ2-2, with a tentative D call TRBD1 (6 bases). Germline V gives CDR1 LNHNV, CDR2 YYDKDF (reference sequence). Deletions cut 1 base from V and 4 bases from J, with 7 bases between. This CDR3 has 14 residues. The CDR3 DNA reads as TGTGCCACCAGCAGAGGGGACACCACCGGGGAGCTGTTTTTT. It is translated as CATSRGDTTGELFF. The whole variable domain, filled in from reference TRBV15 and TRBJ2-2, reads DAMVIQNPRYQVTQFGKPVTLSCSQTLNHNVMYWYQQKSSQAPKLLFHYYDKDFNNEADTPDNFQSRRPNTSFCFLDIRSPGLGDTAMYLCATSRGDTTGELFFGEGSRLTVL.

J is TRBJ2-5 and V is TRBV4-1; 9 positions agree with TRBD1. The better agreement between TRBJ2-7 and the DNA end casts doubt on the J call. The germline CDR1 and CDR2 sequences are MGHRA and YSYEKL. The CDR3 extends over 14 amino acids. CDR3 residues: CASSLTGGAYEQYF. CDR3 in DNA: TGCGCCAGCAGCTTGACAGGGGGTGCATACGAGCAGTACTTC.

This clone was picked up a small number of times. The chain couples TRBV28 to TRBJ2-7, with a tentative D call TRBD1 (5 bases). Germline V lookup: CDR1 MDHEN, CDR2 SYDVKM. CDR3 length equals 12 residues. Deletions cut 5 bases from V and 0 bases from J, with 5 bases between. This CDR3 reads CASSQGSYEQYF. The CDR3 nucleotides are TGTGCCAGCAGTCAGGGCTCCTACGAGCAGTACTTC.

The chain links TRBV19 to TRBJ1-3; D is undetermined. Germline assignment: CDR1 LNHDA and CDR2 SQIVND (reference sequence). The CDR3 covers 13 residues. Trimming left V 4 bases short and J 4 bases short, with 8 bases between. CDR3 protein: CASSTGSGNTIYF. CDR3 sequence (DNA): TGTGCCAGTAGTACGGGGTCCGGAAACACCATATATTTT.

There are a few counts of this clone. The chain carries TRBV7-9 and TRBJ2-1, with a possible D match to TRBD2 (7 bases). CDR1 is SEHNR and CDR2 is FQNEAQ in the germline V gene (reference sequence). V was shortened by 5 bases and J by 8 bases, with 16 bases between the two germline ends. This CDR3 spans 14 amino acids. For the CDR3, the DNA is TGTGCCAGCAGCCGAGGGGGGGCCGGCGATGAGCAGTTCTTC. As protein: CASSRGGAGDEQFF.

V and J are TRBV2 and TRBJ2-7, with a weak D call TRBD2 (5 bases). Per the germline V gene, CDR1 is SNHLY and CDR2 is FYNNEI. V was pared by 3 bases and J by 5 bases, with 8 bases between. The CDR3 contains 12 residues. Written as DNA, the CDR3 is TGTGCCAGCAGTGAGAGCGGAAACGAGCAGTACTTC. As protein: CASSESGNEQYF.

CDR3 protein: CASSRRDRGISFRELFF. The DNA for the CDR3 is TGCGCCAGCAGCCGGAGGGACAGGGGGATAAGTTTCCGGGAGCTGTTTTTT. The chain uses TRBV5-1 and TRBJ2-2; TRBD1 matches 11 bases. CDR1 and CDR2 (germline): SGHRS, YFSETQ. V lost 4 bases to trimming and J lost 9 bases; unmatched junction nucleotides: 14. The CDR3 runs 17 residues.

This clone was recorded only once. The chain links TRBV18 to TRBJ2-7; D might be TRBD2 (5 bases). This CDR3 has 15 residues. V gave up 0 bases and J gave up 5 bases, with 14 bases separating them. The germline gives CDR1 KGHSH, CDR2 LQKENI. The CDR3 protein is CASSPPSPGVDEQYF. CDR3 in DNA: TGTGCCAGCTCACCACCAAGTCCCGGGGTGGACGAGCAGTACTTC.

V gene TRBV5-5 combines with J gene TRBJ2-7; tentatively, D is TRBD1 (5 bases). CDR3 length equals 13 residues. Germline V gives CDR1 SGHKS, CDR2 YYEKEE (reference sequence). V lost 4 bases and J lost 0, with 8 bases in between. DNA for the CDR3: TGTGCCAGCAGCCCGGACATCTCCTACGAGCAGTACTTC. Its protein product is CASSPDISYEQYF.

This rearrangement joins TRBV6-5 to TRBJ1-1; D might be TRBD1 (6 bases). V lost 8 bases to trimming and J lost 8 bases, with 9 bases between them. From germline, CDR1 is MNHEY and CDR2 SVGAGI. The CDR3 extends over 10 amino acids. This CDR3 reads CASGGGEAFF. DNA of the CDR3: TGTGCCAGCGGGGGCGGGGAAGCTTTCTTT.

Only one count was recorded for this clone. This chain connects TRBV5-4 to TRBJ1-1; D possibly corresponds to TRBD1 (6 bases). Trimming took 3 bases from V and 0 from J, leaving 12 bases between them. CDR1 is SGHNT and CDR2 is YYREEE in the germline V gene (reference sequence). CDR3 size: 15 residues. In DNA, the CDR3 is TGTGCCAGCAGCTCAGTAAGGGGGATGAACACTGAAGCTTTCTTT. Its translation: CASSSVRGMNTEAFF.

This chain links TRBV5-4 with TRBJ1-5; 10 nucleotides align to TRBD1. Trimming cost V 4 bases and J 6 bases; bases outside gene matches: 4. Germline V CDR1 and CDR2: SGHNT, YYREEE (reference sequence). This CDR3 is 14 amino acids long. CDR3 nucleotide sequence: TGTGCCAGCAGCGCGGGACAGGGGTCTCAGCCCCAGCATTTT. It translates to CASSAGQGSQPQHF.

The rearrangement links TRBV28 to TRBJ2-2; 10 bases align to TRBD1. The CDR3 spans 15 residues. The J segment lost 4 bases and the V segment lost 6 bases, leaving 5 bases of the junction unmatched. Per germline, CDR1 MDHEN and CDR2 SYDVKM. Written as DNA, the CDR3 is TGTGCCAGCAGGAAGGGACAGGGGTCCACCGGGGAGCTGTTTTTT. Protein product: CASRKGQGSTGELFF.